Following are 31 T cell receptor beta chains from one sample sequenced in a study of cytomegalovirus exposure and HLA in healthy donors. With 60 Vbeta and 13 Jbeta primers, the PCR was carried out. Here immunoSEQ multiplex PCR was the method, and the copy in TCRdb shows in-frame clones only, minus some. The data contain 250,000 to 350,000 clones, roughly 88% of them singletons. The sequenced material came from PBMCs. The receptors here all came from a man aged 40-49 years in good health and CMV-seropositive.

The chain links TRBV18 to TRBJ2-1, with TRBD2 matching 10 bases. The trim removed 1 base at V and 6 bases at J, leaving 9 bases unmatched. This CDR3 has 17 amino acids. The germline CDR1 and CDR2 sequences are KGHSH and LQKENI. This chain's CDR3 is CASSPLPGTSAVNEQFF. DNA of the CDR3: TGTGCCAGCTCACCACTCCCCGGGACTAGCGCTGTCAATGAGCAGTTCTTC.

CDR3 protein: CASSSYSSTLEQYF. CDR3 DNA: TGTGCCAGCAGCTCCTACAGTTCTACGCTCGAGCAGTACTTC. This chain joins TRBV11-2 and TRBJ2-7; no clear D. V was shortened by 4 bases and J by 6 bases, with 16 bases between the two germline ends. CDR3 length: 14 amino acids. Germline CDR1 and CDR2: SGHAT and FQNNGV.

V usage is TRBV28 and J usage is TRBJ2-5; 9 bases align to TRBD1. CDR1 MDHEN and CDR2 SYDVKM come from the germline V gene. The V gene end was trimmed by 5 bases and the J gene end by 1 base; junction bases not matched to a gene: 2. The CDR3 contains 14 residues. This CDR3 reads CASSTGGAQETQYF. CDR3 in DNA: TGTGCCAGCAGTACAGGGGGCGCCCAAGAGACCCAGTACTTC.

The rearrangement links TRBV27 to TRBJ1-3; D is possibly TRBD1 (5 bases). This CDR3 has 15 amino acids. Trimming pared 5 bases from V and 3 bases from J, leaving 14 bases between. Germline V gene lookup returns CDR1 MNHEY and CDR2 SMNVEV (reference sequence). CDR3 protein: CASSLTQGNGNTIYF. Written as DNA, the CDR3 is TGTGCCAGCAGTCTCACTCAGGGTAATGGAAACACCATATATTTT.

The gene calls are TRBV27 and TRBJ1-2; 8 bases align to TRBD1. Germline trimming cut 4 bases from V and 7 bases from J; bases unmatched to any gene: 5. The CDR3 consists of 13 residues. The germline CDR1 and CDR2 sequences are MNHEY and SMNVEV (reference sequence). The CDR3 DNA is TGTGCCAGCAGTTACGGACAGGGAGGTGGCTACACCTTC. Translating gives CASSYGQGGGYTF.

This clone was seen only once. A junction boundary mismatches the germline segment, possibly from a read error. The V call is TRBV5-4, the J call TRBJ2-2; tentative D call: TRBD1 (6 bases). The germline V gene encodes CDR1 SGHNT and CDR2 YYREEE (reference sequence). The CDR3 is 14 amino acids. The CDR3 region has the DNA TGTGCCAGCAGCACTGGACAGAACGCCGGGGAGCTGTTTTTT. As protein: CASSTGQNAGELFF.

This clone appeared once. The chain employs TRBV6-1 and TRBJ1-1; D is undetermined. Germline V gene data show CDR1 as MNHNS and CDR2 as SASEGT. The CDR3 extends over 14 amino acids. The germline V and J ends were trimmed by 4 bases and 1 base, with 10 bases remaining between them. In DNA, the CDR3 is TGTGCCAGCAGTGGGGGAGTGGCGAACACTGAAGCTTTCTTT. Its protein product is CASSGGVANTEAFF.

V is TRBV6-5 and J is TRBJ2-7; 13 bases map to TRBD2. CDR3 length equals 15 residues. The germline V gene has CDR1 MNHEY and CDR2 SVGAGI. The V gene end was trimmed by 5 bases and the J gene end by 1 base; junction bases not matched to a gene: 2. CDR3 loop: CASSQLAGGSYEQYF. The CDR3 DNA is TGTGCCAGCAGTCAACTAGCGGGAGGGTCCTACGAGCAGTACTTC.

The chain links TRBV2 to TRBJ1-4; possibly TRBD1 for D (6 bases). Per the germline V gene, CDR1 is SNHLY and CDR2 is FYNNEI. This CDR3 has 15 residues. The V gene lost 6 bases and the J gene lost 7 bases, with 18 bases spanning the gap. The CDR3 nucleotides are TGTGCCAGCAGCCCGGCGGGGGGCGGTTTTGAAAAACTGTTTTTT. It codes for CASSPAGGGFEKLFF.

CDR3 nucleotide sequence: TGTGCCCACAAACTAGCGGGAATCTCCTACGAGCAGTACTTC. Protein sequence: CAHKLAGISYEQYF. J is TRBJ2-7 and V is TRBV28, with 10 nucleotides matching TRBD2. The germline V gene encodes CDR1 MDHEN and CDR2 SYDVKM. Trimming took 11 bases from V and 0 from J; bases not matched to a gene: 7. The CDR3 loop spans 14 amino acids.

This rearrangement joins TRBV10-3 to TRBJ2-7, with 9 bases identical to TRBD1. CDR3 length: 15 residues. After removal of 5 bases from V and 7 bases from J, the junction contained 12 bases not matched to a gene. Germline lookup yields CDR1 ENHRY and CDR2 SYGVKD. The CDR3 spells CAISKPGTGWDEQYF. CDR3 nucleotide sequence: TGTGCCATCAGTAAGCCCGGGACAGGGTGGGATGAGCAGTACTTC.

V gene TRBV28 combines with J gene TRBJ2-5; the match to TRBD1 covers 9 bases. The V gene end was trimmed by 5 bases and the J gene end by 4 bases; junction bases not matched to a gene: 5. Germline V gene sequence: CDR1 MDHEN, CDR2 SYDVKM. This CDR3 is 14 amino acids long. CDR3 coding DNA: TGTGCCAGCAGTGACCGGGACAGGGTAGAGACCCAGTACTTC. Its protein product is CASSDRDRVETQYF.

This clone was recorded a few times. The chain carries TRBV5-1 and TRBJ1-2, with 7 bases aligning to TRBD1. The CDR3 has 16 amino acids. Germline V CDR1 and CDR2: SGHRS, YFSETQ. Losses at the gene ends were 1 base for V and 3 bases for J; bases not matched to a gene: 9. CDR3 nucleotides: TGCGCCAGCAGCTTGTCGGGACAGCCCTGGGACTATGGCTACACCTTC. Its translation: CASSLSGQPWDYGYTF.

The chain joins TRBV9 to TRBJ2-5; 15 bases are shared with TRBD2. Trimming cost V 4 bases and J 1 base; bases outside gene matches: 5. Germline V CDR1 and CDR2: SGDLS, YYNGEE. CDR3 length: 17 residues. The CDR3 region has the DNA TGTGCCAGCAGCCTGGGACTAGCGGGAGGACCCCAAGAGACCCAGTACTTC. Translating gives CASSLGLAGGPQETQYF. The full variable domain, with the rest looked up from reference TRBV9 and TRBJ2-5, is DSGVTQTPKHLITATGQRVTLRCSPRSGDLSVYWYQQSLDQGLQFLIQYYNGEERAKGNILERFSAQQFPDLHSELNLSSLELGDSALYFCASSLGLAGGPQETQYFGPGTRLLVL.

The gene calls are TRBV5-1 and TRBJ1-2; 10 bases fit TRBD1. V lost 4 bases to trimming and J lost 6 bases; unmatched junction nucleotides: 6. This CDR3 contains 14 residues. From germline, CDR1 is SGHRS and CDR2 YFSETQ. The CDR3 DNA is TGCGCCAGCAGCGTCGACAGGGGGCTCAATGGCTACACCTTC. Amino acid sequence: CASSVDRGLNGYTF.

This chain joins TRBV19 and TRBJ2-7, with a weak D call TRBD2 (6 bases). The CDR3 spans 13 residues. From germline, CDR1 is LNHDA and CDR2 SQIVND (reference sequence). Trimming shortened V by 1 base and J by 6 bases, and 10 bases separated the two germline ends. For the CDR3, the DNA is TGTGCCAGTAGTATAGCTACGGAGGGCGAGCAGTACTTC. This codes for CASSIATEGEQYF.

The chain joins TRBV6-5 to TRBJ2-3; D is possibly TRBD2 (6 bases). This CDR3 contains 14 residues. The germline CDR1 and CDR2 sequences are MNHEY and SVGAGI. V shed 5 bases and J shed 3 bases, with 12 bases lying between them. This CDR3 reads CASSRGEATDTQYF. In DNA, the CDR3 is TGTGCCAGCAGTAGAGGGGAGGCGACAGATACGCAGTATTTT.

Only one count was recorded for this clone. The rearrangement joins TRBV6-5 to TRBJ1-5, with D tentatively TRBD1 (6 bases). CDR1 is MNHEY, CDR2 SVGAGI, per germline. This CDR3 contains 13 residues. V dropped 6 bases and J dropped 6 bases, with 12 bases sitting between them. CDR3 in amino acids: CASRPQGIQPQHF. In DNA, the CDR3 is TGTGCCAGCAGGCCCCAGGGGATTCAGCCCCAGCATTTT.

Notes on this clone: Other DNA sequences of this sample code for an identical CDR3. The V call is TRBV7-3, the J call TRBJ2-3; D is possibly TRBD1 (5 bases). Trimming cost V 0 bases and J 4 bases, with 11 bases left between them. This CDR3 spans 15 amino acids. Germline-derived CDR1 and CDR2 are SGHTA and FQGTGA. Here the CDR3 reads CASSLTSGSADTQYF. CDR3 DNA: TGTGCCAGCAGCTTAACATCAGGGTCCGCAGATACGCAGTATTTT. Full variable domain (outside the CDR3, taken from reference TRBV7-3 and TRBJ2-3): GAGVSQTPSNKVTEKGKYVELRCDPISGHTALYWYRQSLGQGPEFLIYFQGTGAADDSGLPNDRFFAVRPEGSVSTLKIQRTERGDSAVYLCASSLTSGSADTQYFGPGTRLTVL.

This chain links TRBV9 with TRBJ1-1; tentative D call: TRBD1 (5 bases). CDR1 and CDR2 (germline): SGDLS, YYNGEE. CDR3 length: 15 residues. V was cut by 0 bases and J by 3 bases, with 12 bases left in between. The CDR3 region has the DNA TGTGCCAGCAGCGTAGGTCGCGGGGCGGACACTGAAGCTTTCTTT. The encoded protein is CASSVGRGADTEAFF.

This clone is a singleton in its sample. The chain couples TRBV4-3 to TRBJ2-7; 10 bases are a match to TRBD2. Germline assignment: CDR1 LGHNA and CDR2 YSLEER. The V and J ends lost 0 bases and 3 bases, in that order; junction bases with no gene match: 5. This CDR3 region has 16 residues. CDR3 sequence: CASSQEPLAGVYEQYF. CDR3 nucleotides: TGCGCCAGCAGCCAAGAGCCCCTAGCGGGGGTCTACGAGCAGTACTTC.

This CDR3 is CASSLSQGRAFF. The DNA of the CDR3 is TGTGCCAGCAGTTTAAGTCAGGGTCGAGCTTTCTTT. This chain links TRBV27 with TRBJ1-1, with D possibly being TRBD1 (5 bases). Trimming shortened V by 2 bases and J by 10 bases, and 11 bases separated the two germline ends. Per germline, CDR1 MNHEY and CDR2 SMNVEV (reference sequence). The CDR3 runs 12 residues.

This rearrangement joins TRBV7-6 to TRBJ2-1, with a tentative D call TRBD2 (6 bases). CDR1 and CDR2 from the germline V gene are SGHVS and FNYEAQ. Trimming left V 2 bases short and J 3 bases short, with 11 bases between. The CDR3 extends over 15 amino acids. CDR3 nucleotide sequence: TGTGCCAGCAGCTTAATTCGGGGGAACTACAATGAGCAGTTCTTC. Its translation: CASSLIRGNYNEQFF.

This clone appeared a single time. The chain has TRBV9 and TRBJ2-7, with D possibly matching TRBD2 (6 bases). V lost 4 bases and J lost 2, with 16 bases in between. The CDR3 is made up of 15 amino acids. The V gene's germline CDR1 is SGDLS and CDR2 YYNGEE. The CDR3 is CASSPIAAGTYEQYF. In DNA form, the CDR3 reads TGTGCCAGCAGCCCGATAGCGGCGGGGACCTACGAGCAGTACTTC.

This clone was detected once. V is TRBV28 and J is TRBJ2-3, with 11 bases that match TRBD2. This CDR3 comprises 16 residues. V was pared by 10 bases and J by 2 bases, with 11 bases of the junction left unmatched. The germline gives CDR1 MDHEN, CDR2 SYDVKM. The CDR3 region has the DNA TGTGCCACCCGGGGACTAGCGGCCATAAACACAGATACGCAGTATTTT. This gives the protein CATRGLAAINTDTQYF.

This clone was found once. The chain carries TRBV2 and TRBJ2-1; 13 bases line up with TRBD2. The CDR3 length is 15 residues. Germline-derived CDR1 and CDR2 are SNHLY and FYNNEI. V lost 5 bases and J lost 7; bases outside the gene matches: 5. Written as DNA, the CDR3 is TGTGCCAGCAGTAGGACTAGCGGGAGAGGGAATGAGCAGTTCTTC. Its translation is CASSRTSGRGNEQFF.

Note on this clone: A junction boundary mismatches the germline segment, possibly from a read error. V gene TRBV7-9 combines with J gene TRBJ2-1; 7 bases fit TRBD2. Germline V gene sequence: CDR1 SEHNR, CDR2 FQNEAQ (reference sequence). The CDR3 sequence is 16 residues long. The CDR3 coding sequence is TGTTCCAGCAGCCCTAGAGGGGCGGGAGTAGGCAATGAGCAGTTCTTC. This encodes CSSSPRGAGVGNEQFF.

The count of this clone is one. The rearrangement links TRBV6-1 to TRBJ2-5, with TRBD2 as a possible D gene (6 bases). Germline CDR1 MNHNS, CDR2 SASEGT. This CDR3 has 15 residues. V gave up 3 bases and J gave up 2 bases, with 13 bases separating them. Written as DNA, the CDR3 is TGTGCCAGCAGTGACCCGGGGGTAAGGCAAGAGACCCAGTACTTC. It translates to CASSDPGVRQETQYF.

The CDR3 reads CASSSEESYTGELFF. The CDR3 DNA reads TGTGCCAGCAGCTCAGAAGAGTCCTACACCGGGGAGCTGTTTTTT. J is TRBJ2-2 and V is TRBV11-2; the D is unclear. There are 15 residues in the CDR3. Germline CDR1 and CDR2: SGHAT and FQNNGV. Trimming removed 4 bases from V and 3 bases from J, with 12 bases in between.

This chain joins TRBV4-3 and TRBJ2-2, with D perhaps matching TRBD1 (5 bases). The V gene's germline CDR1 is LGHNA and CDR2 YSLEER. V was clipped by 1 base and J by 5 bases, with 8 bases between them. This CDR3 region has 14 residues. CDR3 DNA: TGCGCCAGCAGCCAAGTTAGGGGTACCGGGGAGCTGTTTTTT. This codes for CASSQVRGTGELFF.

V gene TRBV7-3 combines with J gene TRBJ2-7, with D possibly TRBD2 on 6 matching bases. The CDR3 covers 15 residues. Trimming stripped 1 base from V and 3 bases from J, with 13 bases between. Germline CDR1 reads SGHTA; CDR2 reads FQGTGA. CDR3 DNA sequence: TGTGCCAGCAGCTTAATGCGGGGCAGACACTACGAGCAGTACTTC. The encoded protein is CASSLMRGRHYEQYF.